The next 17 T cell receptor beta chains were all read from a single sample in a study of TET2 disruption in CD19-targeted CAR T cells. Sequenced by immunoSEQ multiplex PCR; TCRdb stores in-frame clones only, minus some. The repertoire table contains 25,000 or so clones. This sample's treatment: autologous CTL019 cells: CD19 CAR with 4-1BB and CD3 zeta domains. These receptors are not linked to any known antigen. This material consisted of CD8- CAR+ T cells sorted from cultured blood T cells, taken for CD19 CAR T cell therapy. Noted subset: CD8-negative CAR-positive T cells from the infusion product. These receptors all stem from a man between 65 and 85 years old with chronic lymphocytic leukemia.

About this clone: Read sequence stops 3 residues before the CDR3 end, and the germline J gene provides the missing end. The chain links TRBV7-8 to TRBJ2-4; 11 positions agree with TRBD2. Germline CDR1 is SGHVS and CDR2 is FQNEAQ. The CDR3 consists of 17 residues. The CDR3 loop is CASSRRLAGPTGETQYF. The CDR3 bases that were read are TGTGCCAGCAGCCGTAGACTAGCGGGGCCGACGGGGGAGACT.

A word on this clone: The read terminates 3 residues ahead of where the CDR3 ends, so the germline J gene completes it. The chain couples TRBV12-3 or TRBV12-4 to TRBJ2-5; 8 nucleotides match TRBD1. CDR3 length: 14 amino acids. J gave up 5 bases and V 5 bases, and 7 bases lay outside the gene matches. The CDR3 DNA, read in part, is TGTGCCAGCAGTCACCACCGGGACAGGGAGACC. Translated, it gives CASSHHRDRET. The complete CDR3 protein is CASSHHRDRETQYF.

The CDR3 loop is CASSPPAFSESSLAHDYTF. CDR3 DNA, as far as it was read: TGTGCCAGCTCACCACCGGCCTTTAGCGAATCCTCTCTGGCCCACGAC. The chain couples TRBV18 to TRBJ1-2; D gene uncertain. Coverage ceases 3 residues before the CDR3 finishes, and the germline J gene fills in the end. The CDR3 runs 19 residues. The germline CDR1 and CDR2 sequences are KGHSH and LQKENI.

CDR3 loop: CASSLREKPEAFF. CDR3 DNA (partial): TGTGCCAGCAGCTTACGAGAGAAGCCTGAA. The chain combines TRBV7-9 with TRBJ1-1; D is unresolved. The read halts 3 residues ahead of the CDR3 end, with the missing end drawn from the germline J gene. In germline, CDR1 is SEHNR, CDR2 FQNEAQ (reference sequence). CDR3 length: 13 residues. V shed 2 bases and J shed 6 bases, with 10 bases lying between them.

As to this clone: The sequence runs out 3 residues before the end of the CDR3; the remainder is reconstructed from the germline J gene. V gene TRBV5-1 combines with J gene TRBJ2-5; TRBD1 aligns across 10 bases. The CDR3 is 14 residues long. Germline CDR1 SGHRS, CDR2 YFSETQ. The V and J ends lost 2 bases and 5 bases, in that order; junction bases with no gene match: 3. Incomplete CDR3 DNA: TGCGCCAGCAGCTTCGGGACAGGGGTCGAGACC. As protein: CASSFGTGVET. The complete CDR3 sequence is CASSFGTGVETQYF.

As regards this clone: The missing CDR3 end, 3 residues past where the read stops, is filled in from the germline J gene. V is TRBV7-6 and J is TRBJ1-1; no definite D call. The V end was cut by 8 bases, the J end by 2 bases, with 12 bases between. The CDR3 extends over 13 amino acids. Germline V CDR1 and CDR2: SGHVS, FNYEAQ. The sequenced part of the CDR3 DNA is TGTGCCAGCGGCCAGGACTCTAACACTGAA. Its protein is CASGQDSNTE. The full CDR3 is CASGQDSNTEAFF.

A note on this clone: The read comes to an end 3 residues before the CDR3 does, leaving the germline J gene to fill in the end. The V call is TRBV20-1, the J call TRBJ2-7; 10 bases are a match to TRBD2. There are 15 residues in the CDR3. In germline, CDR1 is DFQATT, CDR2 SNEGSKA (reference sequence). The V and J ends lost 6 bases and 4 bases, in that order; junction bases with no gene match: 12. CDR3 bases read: TGCAGTGCGCTAGGACTGGGACTAGCGTTATACGAG. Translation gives CSALGLGLALYE. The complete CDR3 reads CSALGLGLALYEQYF.

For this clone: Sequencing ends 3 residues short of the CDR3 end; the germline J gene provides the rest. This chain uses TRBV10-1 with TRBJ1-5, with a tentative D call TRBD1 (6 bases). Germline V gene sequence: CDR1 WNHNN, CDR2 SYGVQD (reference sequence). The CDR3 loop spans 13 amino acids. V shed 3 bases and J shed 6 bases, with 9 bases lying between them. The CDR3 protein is CASSERGFQPQHF. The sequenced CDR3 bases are TGCGCCAGCAGTGAAAGGGGGTTTCAGCCC.

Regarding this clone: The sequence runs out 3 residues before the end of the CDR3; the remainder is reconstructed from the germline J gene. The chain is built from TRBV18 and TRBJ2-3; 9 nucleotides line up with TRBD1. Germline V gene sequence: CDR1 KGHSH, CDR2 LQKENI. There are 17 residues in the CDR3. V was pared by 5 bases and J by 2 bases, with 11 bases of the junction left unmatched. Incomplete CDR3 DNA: TGTGCCAGCTCAAGCCGACCGGGACAGGGCGCCACAGATACG. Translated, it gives CASSSRPGQGATDT. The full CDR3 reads CASSSRPGQGATDTQYF. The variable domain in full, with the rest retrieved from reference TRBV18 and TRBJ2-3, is NAGVMQNPRHLVRRRGQEARLRCSPMKGHSHVYWYRQLPEEGLKFMVYLQKENIIDESGMPKERFSAEFPKEGPSILRIQQVVRGDSAAYFCASSSRPGQGATDTQYFGPGTRLTVL.

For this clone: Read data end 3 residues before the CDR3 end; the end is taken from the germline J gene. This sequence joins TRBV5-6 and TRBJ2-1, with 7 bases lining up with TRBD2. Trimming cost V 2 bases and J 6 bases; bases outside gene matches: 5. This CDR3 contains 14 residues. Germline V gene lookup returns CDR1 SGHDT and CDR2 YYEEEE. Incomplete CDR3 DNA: TGTGCCAGCAGCTTCCGACTAGCCCCCAATGAG. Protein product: CASSFRLAPNE. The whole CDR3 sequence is CASSFRLAPNEQFF.

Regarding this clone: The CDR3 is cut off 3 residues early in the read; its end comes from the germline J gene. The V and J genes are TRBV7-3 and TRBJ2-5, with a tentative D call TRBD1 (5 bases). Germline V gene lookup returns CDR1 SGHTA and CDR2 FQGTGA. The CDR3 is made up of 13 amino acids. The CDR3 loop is CASSPFGAATQYF. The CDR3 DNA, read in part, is TGTGCCAGCAGCCCCTTTGGGGCAGCTACC.

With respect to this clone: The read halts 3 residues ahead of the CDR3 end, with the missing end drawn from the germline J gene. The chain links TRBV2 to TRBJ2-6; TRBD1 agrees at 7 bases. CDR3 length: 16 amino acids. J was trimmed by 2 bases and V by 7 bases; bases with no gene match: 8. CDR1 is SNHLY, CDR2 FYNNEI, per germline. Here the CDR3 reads CASTGQYGTGANVLTF. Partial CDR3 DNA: TGTGCCAGCACGGGACAGTACGGAACTGGGGCCAACGTC. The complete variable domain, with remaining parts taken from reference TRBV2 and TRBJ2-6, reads EPEVTQTPSHQVTQMGQEVILRCVPISNHLYFYWYRQILGQKVEFLVSFYNNEISEKSEIFDDQFSVERPDGSNFTLKIRSTKLEDSAMYFCASTGQYGTGANVLTFGAGSRLTVL.

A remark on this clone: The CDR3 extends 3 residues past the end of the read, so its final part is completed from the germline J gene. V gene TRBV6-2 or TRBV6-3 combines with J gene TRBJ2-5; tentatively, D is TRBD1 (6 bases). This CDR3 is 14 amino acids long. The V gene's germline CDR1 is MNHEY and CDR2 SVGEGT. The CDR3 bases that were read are TGTGCCAGCTCGTCCGGGACACGGGCAGCTACC. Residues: CASSSGTRAAT. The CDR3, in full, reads CASSSGTRAATQYF.

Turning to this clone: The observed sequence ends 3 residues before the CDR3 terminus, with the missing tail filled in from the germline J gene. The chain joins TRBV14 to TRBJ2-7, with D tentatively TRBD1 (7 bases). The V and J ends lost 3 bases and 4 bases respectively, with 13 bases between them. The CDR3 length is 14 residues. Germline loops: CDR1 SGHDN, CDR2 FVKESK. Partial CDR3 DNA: TGTGCCAGCAGCCAGTTCAGGGGGACTTACGAG. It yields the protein CASSQFRGTYE. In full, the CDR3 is CASSQFRGTYEQYF.

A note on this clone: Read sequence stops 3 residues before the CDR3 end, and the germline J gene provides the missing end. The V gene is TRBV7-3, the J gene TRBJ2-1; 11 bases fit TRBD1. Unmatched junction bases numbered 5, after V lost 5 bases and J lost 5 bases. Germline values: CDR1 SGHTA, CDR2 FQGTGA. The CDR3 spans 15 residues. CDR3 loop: CASSPRGQGDNEQFF. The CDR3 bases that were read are TGTGCCAGCAGCCCAAGGGGACAGGGGGACAATGAG.

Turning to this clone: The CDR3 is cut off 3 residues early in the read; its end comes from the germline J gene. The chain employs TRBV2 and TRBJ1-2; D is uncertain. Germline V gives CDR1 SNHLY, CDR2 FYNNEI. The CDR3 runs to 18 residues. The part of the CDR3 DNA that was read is TGTGCCAGCAGCGCGGATGGACTGGCTTACGGATCCTACAATGAC. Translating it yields CASSADGLAYGSYND. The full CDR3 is CASSADGLAYGSYNDYTF.

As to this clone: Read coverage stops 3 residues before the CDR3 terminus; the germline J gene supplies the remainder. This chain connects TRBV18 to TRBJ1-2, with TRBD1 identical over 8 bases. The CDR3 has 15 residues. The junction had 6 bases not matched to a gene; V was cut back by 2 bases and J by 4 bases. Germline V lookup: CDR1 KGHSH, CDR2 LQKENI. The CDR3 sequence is CASSPDRGGFYGYTF. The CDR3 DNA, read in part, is TGTGCCAGCTCACCAGACAGGGGTGGATTCTATGGC.